The 18 T cell receptor beta chains below all came from one sample that was sequenced in a study of T cells after yellow fever vaccination. TCRdb independently ran MiXCR on the 5' RACE reads; one entry per CDR3 protein. The sample holds fewer than 500,000 distinct CDR3 sequences, around 20% seen once. Source: PBMCs, taken before the yellow fever booster vaccination. The receptors stem from a man aged 18 to 30 who received the YFV17D yellow fever vaccine.

The sample holds a few counts of this clonotype. The J gene is TRBJ1-1, the V gene TRBV6-5; 9 bases line up with TRBD1. Losses at the gene ends were 7 bases for V and 5 bases for J; bases not matched to a gene: 11. There are 15 residues in the CDR3. CDR1 is MNHEY, CDR2 SVGAGI, per germline. The CDR3 region has the DNA TGTGCCAGCAAGGCAACAGGGGGCCTTAATACTGAAGCTTTCTTT. Its protein is CASKATGGLNTEAFF.

This clonotype was seen more than once but under ten times. This chain links TRBV5-1 with TRBJ2-1, with TRBD2 matching over 8 bases. J was trimmed by 4 bases and V by 4 bases; bases with no gene match: 7. The CDR3 runs to 15 residues. From germline, CDR1 is SGHRS and CDR2 YFSETQ. The DNA of the CDR3 is TGCGCCAGCAGCCTACTAGCGGATAGTTACAATGAGCAGTTCTTC. This encodes CASSLLADSYNEQFF.

The chain is built from TRBV24-1 and TRBJ2-5, with D possibly being TRBD1 (5 bases). Germline assignment: CDR1 KGHDR and CDR2 SFDVKD. Trimming shortened V by 4 bases and J by 1 base, and 12 bases separated the two germline ends. This CDR3 is built from 15 residues. The CDR3: CATSDRQRPQETQYF. The CDR3 DNA is TGTGCCACCAGTGACCGACAGAGGCCCCAAGAGACCCAGTACTTC.

This clonotype was seen ten or more times. The chain has TRBV5-1 and TRBJ1-1; 11 bases map to TRBD1. The CDR3 spans 14 residues. Germline-derived CDR1 and CDR2 are SGHRS and YFSETQ. Trimming cost V 3 bases and J 3 bases; bases outside gene matches: 1. In DNA, the CDR3 is TGCGCCAGCAGCTCGGGACAGGGGGACACTGAAGCTTTCTTT. This encodes CASSSGQGDTEAFF.

The chain carries TRBV18 and TRBJ1-2; D is unresolved. Trimming removed 4 bases from V and 8 bases from J, with 14 bases in between. The length of the CDR3 is 13 residues. Germline loops: CDR1 KGHSH, CDR2 LQKENI. This CDR3 is CASSRDHSSGYTF. The CDR3 bases are TGTGCCAGCTCACGAGACCACAGTAGCGGCTACACCTTC.

At least ten counts were recorded for this clonotype. The chain combines TRBV5-5 with TRBJ1-1, with a tentative D call TRBD1 (5 bases). Trimming pared 1 base from V and 4 bases from J, leaving 14 bases between. The germline V gene has CDR1 SGHKS and CDR2 YYEKEE (reference sequence). The CDR3 totals 15 residues. The CDR3 DNA reads TGTGCCAGCAGCTTGAACCCCATTGGGGGCACTGAAGCTTTCTTT. Translation: CASSLNPIGGTEAFF.

Details on this clonotype: Compared with germline, one end of the junction differs, possibly owing to a read error. The chain is built from TRBV7-3 and TRBJ2-3; 7 positions agree with TRBD1. There are 16 residues in the CDR3. In germline, CDR1 is SGHTA, CDR2 FQGTGA. The CDR3 DNA is TGTGCGAGCAGCTCCTCGACAGGGCCCGACACAGATACGCAGTATTTT. Its protein is CASSSSTGPDTDTQYF. Looking up the rest from reference TRBV7-3 and TRBJ2-3 gives the full variable domain: GAGVSQTPSNKVTEKGKYVELRCDPISGHTALYWYRQSLGQGPEFLIYFQGTGAADDSGLPNDRFFAVRPEGSVSTLKIQRTERGDSAVYLCASSSSTGPDTDTQYFGPGTRLTVL.

The V and J genes are TRBV28 and TRBJ2-1; TRBD2 matches 11 bases. The CDR3 sequence is 15 residues long. With V trimmed by 5 bases and J by 10 bases, 10 bases remained unmatched. Germline V CDR1 and CDR2: MDHEN, SYDVKM. CDR3 amino acids: CASSVIAGGTWEQFF. The CDR3, as DNA: TGTGCCAGCAGTGTGATAGCGGGGGGGACATGGGAGCAGTTCTTC.

In DNA form, the CDR3 reads TGTGCCAGTAGATTGGGAGCGACAGGTGAGCAGTTCTTC. Its translation is CASRLGATGEQFF. The chain has TRBV19 and TRBJ2-1; D possibly corresponds to TRBD1 (6 bases). The V gene lost 6 bases and the J gene lost 9 bases, with 15 bases spanning the gap. This CDR3 has 13 amino acids. Germline lookup yields CDR1 LNHDA and CDR2 SQIVND (reference sequence).

This clonotype has a handful of counts. This chain joins TRBV12-3 or TRBV12-4 and TRBJ2-1, with D uncertain. The CDR3 spans 15 residues. V was shortened by 6 bases and J by 0 bases, with 12 bases between the two germline ends. The CDR3 spells CASSHTESSYNEQFF. The CDR3 DNA sequence: TGTGCCAGCAGCCATACAGAAAGCTCCTACAATGAGCAGTTCTTC.

Comments on this clonotype: One end of the junction is discordant with germline, which a read error may explain. V gene TRBV12-3 or TRBV12-4 combines with J gene TRBJ2-3, with D perhaps TRBD1 (5 bases). The CDR3 runs to 15 residues. The CDR3 region has the DNA TGTGCCAGCAGTGCGCGGTTAGTTCGAACAGGTACGCAGTATTTT. It codes for CASSARLVRTGTQYF.

This clonotype occurred a few times. This chain links TRBV20-1 with TRBJ2-3, with 10 bases identical to TRBD2. V was clipped by 4 bases and J by 7 bases; unmatched bases: 8. Germline CDR1 and CDR2: DFQATT and SNEGSKA (reference sequence). The CDR3 is 14 residues long. This chain's CDR3 is CSATLAGGTHTQYF. CDR3 sequence (DNA): TGCAGTGCTACCTTAGCGGGGGGTACTCATACGCAGTATTTT.

V gene TRBV11-2 combines with J gene TRBJ2-1; D gene uncertain. Germline V lookup: CDR1 SGHAT, CDR2 FQNNGV. The CDR3 has 13 residues. Trimming took off 1 base at V and 10 bases at J, with 11 bases between the two ends. CDR3 sequence (DNA): TGTGCCAGCAGCTTAGCAGGCAGGACCGAGCAGTTCTTC. Its translation: CASSLAGRTEQFF.

This clonotype turned up a few times. The rearrangement uses TRBV7-3 and TRBJ2-3; 9 nucleotides match TRBD2. Trimming at V came to 2 bases and at J to 5 bases, leaving 8 bases not matched to a gene. The germline gives CDR1 SGHTA, CDR2 FQGTGA. The CDR3 has 16 residues. Written as DNA, the CDR3 is TGTGCCAGCAGCTTACGCGGGGGGGCCCCCCGAGATACGCAGTATTTT. It translates to CASSLRGGAPRDTQYF.

This clonotype was observed a few times. The V and J genes are TRBV27 and TRBJ2-5; 8 bases map to TRBD1. The junction had 4 bases not matched to a gene; V was cut back by 5 bases and J by 5 bases. The CDR3 contains 13 residues. Germline CDR1 reads MNHEY; CDR2 reads SMNVEV (reference sequence). Here the CDR3 reads CASSTRGRETQYF. DNA for the CDR3: TGTGCCAGCAGTACCAGGGGGCGGGAGACCCAGTACTTC.

The J gene is TRBJ1-1, the V gene TRBV6-5; D uncertain. The CDR3 sequence is 14 residues long. Germline-derived CDR1 and CDR2 are MNHEY and SVGAGI. Trimming stripped 0 bases from V and 1 base from J, with 6 bases between. The CDR3 spells CASSYSVGNTEAFF. As DNA, the CDR3 is TGTGCCAGCAGTTACTCGGTCGGGAACACTGAAGCTTTCTTT.

The chain has TRBV12-3 or TRBV12-4 and TRBJ2-7; possibly TRBD1 for D (5 bases). The CDR3 is 13 amino acids. Trimming left V 6 bases short and J 4 bases short, with 13 bases between. CDR3 in DNA: TGTGCCAGCAGGACCGCAGGGTCTTACGAGCAGTACTTC. Protein: CASRTAGSYEQYF.

The chain is built from TRBV5-1 and TRBJ1-2; D is perhaps TRBD1 (5 bases). This CDR3 is built from 14 residues. Trimming stripped 5 bases from V and 8 bases from J, with 19 bases between. The germline gives CDR1 SGHRS, CDR2 YFSETQ. CDR3 region: CASRSGDAGGGYTF. As DNA, the CDR3 is TGCGCCAGCAGGTCGGGGGACGCGGGCGGCGGCTACACCTTC.